Presented here are 3 T cell receptor beta chains from one specimen sequenced in a study of human T cells and chemical hapten exposure. Regarding time point: patch test 2, 6 weeks after DPC sensitization. Treatment noted: therapeutic diphenylcyclopropenone sensitization with weekly scalp DPC. MiXCR, run by TCRdb on the RACE reads, gives a single entry per CDR3 protein. This sample has around 130,000 distinct CDR3 sequences, with approximately 10% found just once. The specimen comprised whole blood, sampled in connection with sensitization to the hapten diphenylcyclopropenone (DPC). The source of these receptors is a woman aged 45 to 65 with alopecia areata. Some clones in this sample may be carry-over from other donors' samples.

V and J are TRBV27 and TRBJ2-5, with 7 bases identical to TRBD1. Trimming cost V 6 bases and J 1 base; bases outside gene matches: 8. The CDR3 runs to 15 residues. Germline loops: CDR1 MNHEY, CDR2 SMNVEV (reference sequence). The CDR3 loop is CASRLQGQTQETQYF. CDR3 coding DNA: TGTGCCAGCAGGCTTCAGGGACAGACCCAAGAGACCCAGTACTTC.

This clonotype was seen at least ten times. In DNA form, the CDR3 reads TGTGCCAGCAGCCCAACCGGGATCGCCTATGGCTACACCTTC. Its protein product is CASSPTGIAYGYTF. The gene calls are TRBV12-3 or TRBV12-4 and TRBJ1-2; D call uncertain. This CDR3 comprises 14 residues. V was clipped by 6 bases and J by 4 bases, with 15 bases between them.

This clonotype was recorded at least ten times. V is TRBV27 and J is TRBJ1-1, with a possible D match to TRBD1 (6 bases). There are 14 residues in the CDR3. Germline CDR1 reads MNHEY; CDR2 reads SMNVEV (reference sequence). The germline V and J ends were trimmed by 5 bases and 4 bases, with 14 bases remaining between them. CDR3 sequence: CASSHTGRTTEAFF. The CDR3 nucleotides read TGTGCCAGCAGTCATACAGGGAGGACCACTGAAGCTTTCTTT.